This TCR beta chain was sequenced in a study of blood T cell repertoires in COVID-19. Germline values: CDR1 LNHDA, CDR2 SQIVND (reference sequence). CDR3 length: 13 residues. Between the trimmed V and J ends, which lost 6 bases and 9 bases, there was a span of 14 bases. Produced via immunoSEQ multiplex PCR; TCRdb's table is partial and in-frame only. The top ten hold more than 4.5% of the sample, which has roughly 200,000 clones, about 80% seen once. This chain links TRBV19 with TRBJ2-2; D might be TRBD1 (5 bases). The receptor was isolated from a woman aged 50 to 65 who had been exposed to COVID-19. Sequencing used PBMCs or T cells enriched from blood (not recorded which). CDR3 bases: TGTGCCAGTAGAGATCAGGGTTTAAGGGAGCTGTTTTTT. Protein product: CASRDQGLRELFF.